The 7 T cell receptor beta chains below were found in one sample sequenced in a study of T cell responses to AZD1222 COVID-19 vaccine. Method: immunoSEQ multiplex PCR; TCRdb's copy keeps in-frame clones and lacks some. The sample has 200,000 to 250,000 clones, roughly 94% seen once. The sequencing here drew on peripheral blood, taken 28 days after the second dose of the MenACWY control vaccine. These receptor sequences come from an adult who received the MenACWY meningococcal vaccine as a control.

The DNA of the CDR3 is TGTGCCAGCAGTTTAGGGGGACAGGGTTCCTTCTACGAGCAGTACTTC. It specifies CASSLGGQGSFYEQYF. The V gene is TRBV27, the J gene TRBJ2-7; 9 positions agree with TRBD1. Germline-derived CDR1 and CDR2 are MNHEY and SMNVEV (reference sequence). This CDR3 has 16 amino acids. J gave up 3 bases and V 2 bases, and 8 bases lay outside the gene matches.

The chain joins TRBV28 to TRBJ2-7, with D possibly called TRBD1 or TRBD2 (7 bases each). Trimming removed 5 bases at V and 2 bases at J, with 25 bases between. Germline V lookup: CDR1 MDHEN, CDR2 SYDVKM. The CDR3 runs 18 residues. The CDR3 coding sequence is TGTGCCAGCAGTCCTGGGAGGGGGCGGGTCGGAGCTCCCTACGAGCAGTACTTC. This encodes CASSPGRGRVGAPYEQYF.

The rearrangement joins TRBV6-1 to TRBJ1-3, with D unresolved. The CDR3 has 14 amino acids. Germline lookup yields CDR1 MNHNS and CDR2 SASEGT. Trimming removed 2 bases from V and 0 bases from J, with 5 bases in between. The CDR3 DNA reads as TGTGCCAGCAGTGAAAAGGACTCTGGAAACACCATATATTTT. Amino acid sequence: CASSEKDSGNTIYF.

CDR3 residues: CASIRGGTPSYEQYF. The CDR3 coding sequence is TGTGCCAGCATCCGGGGAGGGACACCGTCCTACGAGCAGTACTTC. This rearrangement joins TRBV6-5 to TRBJ2-7, with D possibly TRBD2 on 7 matching bases. Trimming took 7 bases from V and 1 from J, leaving 17 bases between them. Germline V gene sequence: CDR1 MNHEY, CDR2 SVGAGI. The CDR3 is made up of 15 amino acids.

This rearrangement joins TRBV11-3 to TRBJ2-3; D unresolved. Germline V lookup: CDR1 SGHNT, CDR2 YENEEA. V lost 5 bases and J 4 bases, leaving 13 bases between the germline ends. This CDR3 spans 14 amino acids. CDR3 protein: CASSPGSAPDTQYF. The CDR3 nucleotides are TGTGCCAGCAGCCCCGGGTCGGCCCCAGATACGCAGTATTTT. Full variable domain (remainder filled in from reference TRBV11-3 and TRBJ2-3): EAGVVQSPRYKIIEKKQPVAFWCNPISGHNTLYWYLQNLGQGPELLIRYENEEAVDDSQLPKDRFSAERLKGVDSTLKIQPAELGDSAVYLCASSPGSAPDTQYFGPGTRLTVL.

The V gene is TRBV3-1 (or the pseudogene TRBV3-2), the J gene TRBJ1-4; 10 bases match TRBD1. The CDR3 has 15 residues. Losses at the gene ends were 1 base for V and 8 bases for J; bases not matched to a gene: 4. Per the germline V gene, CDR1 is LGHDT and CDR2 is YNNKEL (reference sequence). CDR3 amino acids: CASSQVGTGEEKLFF. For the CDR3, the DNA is TGTGCCAGCAGCCAAGTCGGGACAGGGGAAGAAAAACTGTTTTTT.

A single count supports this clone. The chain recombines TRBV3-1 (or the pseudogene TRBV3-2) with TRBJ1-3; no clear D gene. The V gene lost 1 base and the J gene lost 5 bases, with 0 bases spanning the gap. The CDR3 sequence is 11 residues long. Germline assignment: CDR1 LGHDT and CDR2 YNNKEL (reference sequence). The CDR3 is CASSQGNTIYF. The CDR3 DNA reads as TGTGCCAGCAGCCAAGGAAACACCATATATTTT.